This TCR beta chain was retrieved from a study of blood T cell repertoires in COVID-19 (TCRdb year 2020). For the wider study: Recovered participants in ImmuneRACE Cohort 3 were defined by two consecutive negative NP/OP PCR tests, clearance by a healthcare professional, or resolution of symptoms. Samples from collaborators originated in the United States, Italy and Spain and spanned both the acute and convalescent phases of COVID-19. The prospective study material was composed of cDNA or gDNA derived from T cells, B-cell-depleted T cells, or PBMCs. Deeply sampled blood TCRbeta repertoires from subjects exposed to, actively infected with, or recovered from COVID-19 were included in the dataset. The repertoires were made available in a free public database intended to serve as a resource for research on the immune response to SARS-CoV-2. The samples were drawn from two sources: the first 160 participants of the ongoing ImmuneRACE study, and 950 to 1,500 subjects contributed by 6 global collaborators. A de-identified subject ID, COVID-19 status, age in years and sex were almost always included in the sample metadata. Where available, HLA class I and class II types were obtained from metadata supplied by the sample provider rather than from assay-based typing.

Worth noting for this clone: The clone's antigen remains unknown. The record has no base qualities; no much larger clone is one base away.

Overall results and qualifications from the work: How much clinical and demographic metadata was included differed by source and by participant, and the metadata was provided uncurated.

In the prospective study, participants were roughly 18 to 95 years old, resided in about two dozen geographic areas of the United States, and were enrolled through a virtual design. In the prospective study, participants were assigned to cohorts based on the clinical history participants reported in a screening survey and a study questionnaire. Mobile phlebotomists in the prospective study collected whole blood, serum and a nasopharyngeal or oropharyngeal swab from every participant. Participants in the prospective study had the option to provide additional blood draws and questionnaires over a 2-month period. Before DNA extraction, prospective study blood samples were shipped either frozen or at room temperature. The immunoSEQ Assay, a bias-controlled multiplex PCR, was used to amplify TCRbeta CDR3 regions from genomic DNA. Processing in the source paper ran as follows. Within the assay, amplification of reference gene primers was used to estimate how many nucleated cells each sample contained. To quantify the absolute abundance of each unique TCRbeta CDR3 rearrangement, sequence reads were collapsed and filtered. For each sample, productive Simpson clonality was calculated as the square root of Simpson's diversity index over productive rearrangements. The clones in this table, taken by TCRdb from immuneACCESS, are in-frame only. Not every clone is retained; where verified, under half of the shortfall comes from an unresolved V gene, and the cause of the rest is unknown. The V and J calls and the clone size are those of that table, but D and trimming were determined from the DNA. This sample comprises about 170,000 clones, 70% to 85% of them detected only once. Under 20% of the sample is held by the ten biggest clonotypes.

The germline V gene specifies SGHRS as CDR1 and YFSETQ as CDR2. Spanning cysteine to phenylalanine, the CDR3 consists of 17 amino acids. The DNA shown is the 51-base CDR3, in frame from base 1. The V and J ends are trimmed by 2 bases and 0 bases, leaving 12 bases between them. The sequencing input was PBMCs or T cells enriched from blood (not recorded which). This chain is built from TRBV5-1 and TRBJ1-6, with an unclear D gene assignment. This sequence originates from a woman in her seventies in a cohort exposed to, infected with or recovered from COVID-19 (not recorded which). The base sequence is TGCGCCAGCAGCTTAAACGGAGGGAGCTCCTATAATTCACCCCTCCACTTT. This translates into CASSLNGGSSYNSPLHF.